The 28 T cell receptor beta chains below were found in one sample sequenced in a study. Cells sorted as Tregs were CD4+, CD25+ and CD127-/low. Adaptor-ligated barcode primers were used to amplify TRBV12-4/TRBJ1-2 clonotypes. In TCRdb, the multiplex PCR reads were re-called with MiXCR into one record per CDR3 protein. The sample contains under 1,500 distinct CDR3 sequences, about 25% of which appear only once. The specimen was tumor-infiltrating Tregs sorted from the breast tumor. The receptors come from a female donor with breast cancer.

By share of the sample, this clonotype is medium-sized (0.01 to 0.1%). V and J are TRBV12-3 or TRBV12-4 and TRBJ1-2; 8 bases match TRBD1. The CDR3 totals 14 residues. With V trimmed by 5 bases and J by 5 bases, 7 bases remained unmatched. CDR3 in DNA: TGTGCCAGCAGTCTAGGTGGACAGGGATATGGCTACACCTTC. It encodes CASSLGGQGYGYTF.

The J gene is TRBJ1-2, the V gene TRBV12-3 or TRBV12-4; tentative D call: TRBD1 (5 bases). The CDR3 length is 15 residues. Trimming took 3 bases from V and 2 from J, leaving 13 bases between them. The CDR3 protein is CASSFGPRGNYGYTF. CDR3 sequence (DNA): TGTGCCAGCAGTTTCGGTCCACGGGGCAACTATGGCTACACCTTC.

J is TRBJ1-2 and V is TRBV12-3 or TRBV12-4; D is unresolved. V lost 0 bases, J lost 5 bases, and 10 bases lay in between. This CDR3 is built from 14 residues. The CDR3 sequence is CASSLAGQRYGYTF. The CDR3 coding sequence is TGTGCCAGCAGTTTAGCCGGCCAGAGGTATGGCTACACCTTC.

This clonotype is classed as medium-sized. The CDR3 nucleotides read TGTGCCAGCAGTTTAGCAGGGGCGTACTATGGCTACACCTTC. As protein: CASSLAGAYYGYTF. The chain has TRBV12-3 or TRBV12-4 and TRBJ1-2; a possible D gene is TRBD1 (5 bases). The V end lost 0 bases, the J end lost 3 bases, and 8 bases lay between the germline ends. This CDR3 is 14 amino acids long.

By frequency in the sample, this clonotype is medium-sized (0.01 to 0.1%). J is TRBJ1-2 and V is TRBV12-3 or TRBV12-4, with TRBD1 matching over 9 bases. This CDR3 has 14 residues. Trimming cost V 5 bases and J 6 bases; bases outside gene matches: 7. The CDR3 nucleotides are TGTGCCAGCAGTCCGTGGGGACAGGGAAATGGCTACACCTTC. Encoded protein: CASSPWGQGNGYTF.

The rearrangement links TRBV12-3 or TRBV12-4 to TRBJ1-2; 8 positions agree with TRBD1. The length of the CDR3 is 13 residues. The V segment lost 5 bases and the J segment 4 bases; nucleotides outside the gene matches: 3. CDR3 region: CASSPGQVYGYTF. The CDR3 DNA reads TGTGCCAGCAGTCCGGGACAGGTCTATGGCTACACCTTC.

By sample share, this clonotype is large. This chain joins TRBV12-3 or TRBV12-4 and TRBJ1-2, with D tentatively TRBD1 (5 bases). Trimming took off 5 bases at V and 2 bases at J, with 9 bases between the two ends. CDR3 length: 13 amino acids. CDR3 DNA: TGTGCCAGCAGTCCAGGGTTAAACTATGGCTACACCTTC. This encodes CASSPGLNYGYTF.

This clonotype was counted many times. This chain joins TRBV12-3 or TRBV12-4 and TRBJ1-2; D unresolved. With 5 bases removed from V and 10 bases from J, the gap between germline ends came to 17 bases. The CDR3 has 13 amino acids. The CDR3 spells CASSPERGWDYTF. The CDR3 nucleotides read TGTGCCAGCAGTCCCGAGAGAGGGTGGGACTACACCTTC.

The V call is TRBV12-3 or TRBV12-4, the J call TRBJ1-2; D gene ambiguous. This CDR3 region has 12 residues. Trimming took 3 bases from V and 9 from J, leaving 11 bases between them. CDR3 sequence: CASSFGIVCYTF. The CDR3 DNA reads as TGTGCCAGCAGTTTCGGGATTGTGTGCTACACCTTC.

By sample share, this clonotype is medium-sized. The rearrangement uses TRBV12-3 or TRBV12-4 and TRBJ1-2; tentatively, D is TRBD1 (5 bases). The CDR3 is 13 residues long. The V end was cut by 4 bases, the J end by 7 bases, with 13 bases between. The CDR3 DNA sequence: TGTGCCAGCAGTTGGGGACGTCAGCTTGGCTACACCTTC. It yields the protein CASSWGRQLGYTF.

This clonotype rates as medium-sized. V usage is TRBV12-3 or TRBV12-4 and J usage is TRBJ1-2; tentative D call: TRBD1 (5 bases). The V end was cut by 3 bases, the J end by 14 bases, with 13 bases between. The CDR3 length is 11 residues. The DNA of the CDR3 is TGTGCCAGCAGTTTGGGACCGGGTGGGACCTTC. It yields the protein CASSLGPGGTF.

This clonotype is categorized as medium-sized. The chain carries TRBV12-3 or TRBV12-4 and TRBJ1-2, with D perhaps matching TRBD1 (6 bases). V was cut by 6 bases and J by 4 bases, with 12 bases left in between. This CDR3 comprises 13 residues. The CDR3 loop reads CASSPGEGYGYTF. CDR3 nucleotides: TGTGCCAGCAGCCCAGGGGAGGGCTATGGCTACACCTTC.

This clonotype counts as medium-sized. The V and J genes are TRBV12-3 or TRBV12-4 and TRBJ1-2; TRBD1 is a possible D gene (6 bases). CDR3 length: 14 amino acids. V lost 1 base, J lost 3 bases, and 9 bases lay in between. The DNA of the CDR3 is TGTGCCAGCAGTTTAGTGGGACAACACTATGGCTACACCTTC. Protein: CASSLVGQHYGYTF.

This clonotype has just a few counts. The chain is built from TRBV12-3 or TRBV12-4 and TRBJ1-2; TRBD1 aligns across 9 bases. CDR3 length equals 13 residues. The junction had 7 bases not matched to a gene; V was cut back by 6 bases and J by 8 bases. The CDR3: CASRRDREVGYTF. The DNA for the CDR3 is TGTGCCAGCAGGCGGGACAGGGAAGTGGGCTACACCTTC.

In regard to this clonotype: A read error may produce the germline difference seen at one junction end. CDR3 protein: CASSPRQGCGYAF. The CDR3 DNA is TGTGCCAGCAGTCCGAGACAGGGCTGTGGCTACGCCTTC. V is TRBV12-3 or TRBV12-4 and J is TRBJ1-2; 7 bases are a match to TRBD1. The CDR3 covers 13 residues.

This clonotype is termed medium-sized. The chain recombines TRBV12-3 or TRBV12-4 with TRBJ1-2, with D perhaps matching TRBD1 (5 bases). This CDR3 is 13 amino acids long. The V and J ends lost 5 bases and 4 bases respectively, with 11 bases between them. The CDR3 reads CASSKGHLYGYTF. CDR3 DNA: TGTGCCAGCAGTAAAGGACACCTCTATGGCTACACCTTC.

The J gene is TRBJ1-2, the V gene TRBV12-3 or TRBV12-4; 7 bases map to TRBD1. V gave up 6 bases and J gave up 9 bases; unmatched junction bases: 7. This CDR3 spans 12 amino acids. The CDR3 region has the DNA TGTGCCAGCAGGATGACAGGGACAAGCTACACCTTC. This codes for CASRMTGTSYTF.

This clonotype is labeled large (0.1 to 1%). V usage is TRBV12-3 or TRBV12-4 and J usage is TRBJ1-2; D may be TRBD1 (5 bases). The CDR3 covers 14 residues. Trimming removed 6 bases at V and 4 bases at J, with 15 bases between. In nucleotides, the CDR3 is TGTGCCAGCAGGTCCGGAGGGGTGGGCTATGGCTACACCTTC. Translation gives CASRSGGVGYGYTF.

The chain employs TRBV12-3 or TRBV12-4 and TRBJ1-2; D might be TRBD1 (5 bases). The CDR3 covers 15 residues. Deletions cut 7 bases from V and 0 bases from J, with 15 bases between. CDR3 amino acids: CASTWGLRANYGYTF. As DNA, the CDR3 is TGTGCCAGCACCTGGGGCCTCCGAGCTAACTATGGCTACACCTTC.

In its sample, this clonotype is large. The V gene is TRBV12-3 or TRBV12-4, the J gene TRBJ1-2; tentative D call: TRBD1 (5 bases). The CDR3 loop spans 13 amino acids. Trimming stripped 3 bases from V and 2 bases from J, with 7 bases between. The CDR3 spells CASSFPGNYGYTF. CDR3 nucleotide sequence: TGTGCCAGCAGTTTTCCAGGGAACTATGGCTACACCTTC.

J is TRBJ1-2 and V is TRBV12-3 or TRBV12-4; TRBD1 might be the D (6 bases). CDR3 size: 14 residues. The V and J ends lost 2 bases and 0 bases respectively, with 7 bases between them. CDR3 bases: TGTGCCAGCAGTTTACAGGGGTCTAACTATGGCTACACCTTC. This translates into CASSLQGSNYGYTF.

This clonotype is judged large. The V call is TRBV12-3 or TRBV12-4, the J call TRBJ1-2, with D possibly being TRBD1 (6 bases). V gave up 4 bases and J gave up 4 bases, with 16 bases separating them. The CDR3 is 15 residues long. This CDR3 reads CASSSTGWESYGYTF. The CDR3 DNA reads TGTGCCAGCAGTTCTACAGGGTGGGAGAGCTATGGCTACACCTTC.

This chain uses TRBV12-3 or TRBV12-4 with TRBJ1-2, with unresolved D. CDR3 length equals 12 residues. With 6 bases removed from V and 4 bases from J, the gap between germline ends came to 9 bases. CDR3 loop: CASRERSYGYTF. CDR3 sequence (DNA): TGTGCCAGCAGGGAACGGAGCTATGGCTACACCTTC.

V gene TRBV12-3 or TRBV12-4 combines with J gene TRBJ1-2; D is unclear. Between the trimmed V and J ends, which lost 4 bases and 3 bases, there was a span of 6 bases. This CDR3 is built from 12 residues. The CDR3 here is CASSYSDYGYTF. Written as DNA, the CDR3 is TGTGCCAGCAGTTACAGCGACTATGGCTACACCTTC.

This clonotype is labeled as large. The J gene is TRBJ1-2, the V gene TRBV12-3 or TRBV12-4, with a weak D call TRBD1 (5 bases). V was clipped by 6 bases and J by 6 bases, with 17 bases between them. CDR3 length equals 14 residues. CDR3 coding DNA: TGTGCCAGCAGCTTTGACAGCGGGGTGAATGGCTACACCTTC. This codes for CASSFDSGVNGYTF.

The V call is TRBV12-3 or TRBV12-4, the J call TRBJ1-2, with D uncertain. This CDR3 spans 11 amino acids. V dropped 6 bases and J dropped 1 base, with 3 bases sitting between them. The chain's CDR3 is CASRYNYGYTF. For the CDR3, the DNA is TGTGCCAGCAGGTATAACTATGGCTACACCTTC.

At least ten counts were recorded for this clonotype. The genes are TRBV12-3 or TRBV12-4 and TRBJ1-2, with 10 bases lining up with TRBD1. CDR3 length: 15 amino acids. V trimming: 4 bases; J trimming: 4 bases; junction bases outside the gene matches: 6. The CDR3 is CASSSRDRGGYGYTF. In DNA, the CDR3 is TGTGCCAGCAGTTCCAGGGACAGGGGTGGCTATGGCTACACCTTC.

By share, this clonotype counts as large (0.1 to 1%). CDR3 protein: CASSLNTNYGYTF. Here the CDR3 DNA reads TGTGCCAGCAGTCTGAATACTAACTATGGCTACACCTTC. The genes are TRBV12-3 or TRBV12-4 and TRBJ1-2, with D uncertain. The CDR3 has 13 amino acids. Trimming pared 5 bases from V and 0 bases from J, leaving 7 bases between.